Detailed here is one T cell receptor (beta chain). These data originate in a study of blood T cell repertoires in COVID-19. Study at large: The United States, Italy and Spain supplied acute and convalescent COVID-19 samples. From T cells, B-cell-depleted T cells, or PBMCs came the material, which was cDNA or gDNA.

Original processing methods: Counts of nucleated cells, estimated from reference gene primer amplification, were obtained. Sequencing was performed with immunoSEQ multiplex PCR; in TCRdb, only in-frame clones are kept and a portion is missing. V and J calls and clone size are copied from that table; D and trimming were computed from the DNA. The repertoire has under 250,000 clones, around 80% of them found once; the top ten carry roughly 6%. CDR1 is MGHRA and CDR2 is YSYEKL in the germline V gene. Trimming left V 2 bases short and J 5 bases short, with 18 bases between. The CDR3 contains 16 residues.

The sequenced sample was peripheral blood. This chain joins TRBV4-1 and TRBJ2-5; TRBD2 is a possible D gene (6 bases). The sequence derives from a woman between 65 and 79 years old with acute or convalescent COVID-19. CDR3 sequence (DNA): TGCGCCAGCAGCCAAAGAGGAGGGTTTGGTTTCGAGACCCAGTACTTC. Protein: CASSQRGGFGFETQYF.